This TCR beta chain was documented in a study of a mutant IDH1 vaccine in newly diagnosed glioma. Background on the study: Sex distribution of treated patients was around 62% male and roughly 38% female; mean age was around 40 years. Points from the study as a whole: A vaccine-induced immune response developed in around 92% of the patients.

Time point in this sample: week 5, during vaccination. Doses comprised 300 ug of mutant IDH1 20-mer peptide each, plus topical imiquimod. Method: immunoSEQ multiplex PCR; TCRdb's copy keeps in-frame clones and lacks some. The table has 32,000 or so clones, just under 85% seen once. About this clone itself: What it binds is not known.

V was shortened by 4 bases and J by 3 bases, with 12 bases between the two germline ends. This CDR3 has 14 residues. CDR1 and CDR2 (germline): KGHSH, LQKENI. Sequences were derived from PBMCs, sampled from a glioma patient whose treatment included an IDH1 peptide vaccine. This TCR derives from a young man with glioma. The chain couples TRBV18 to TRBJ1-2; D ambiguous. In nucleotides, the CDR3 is TGTGCCAGCTCACAAGGGATACAGTACTATGGCTACACCTTC. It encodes CASSQGIQYYGYTF.